A single sample is the source of the 17 T cell receptor beta chains below, sequenced in a study of cytomegalovirus exposure and HLA in healthy donors (dated by TCRdb to the late 2010s). Libraries were made using the immunoSEQ multiplex PCR assay. A mixture of 60 forward primers for TCR Vbeta segments and 13 reverse primers for TCR Jbeta segments was used in the multiplex PCR. TCRdb stores this immuneACCESS table with in-frame sequences only. Part of the clones is absent; in the studies checked, under half of the shortfall reflects unresolved V genes, and no reason is known for the rest. This sample holds 150,000 to 200,000 clones; roughly 72% were observed only once. Of the sample, 0.9% to 1.1% is held by the ten largest clones. The sequenced sample was PBMCs. These receptors all come from a woman aged 40 to 55 in good health and CMV-seronegative.

This clone was observed a handful of times. V and J are TRBV30 and TRBJ1-1, with D perhaps TRBD1 (6 bases). V was clipped by 3 bases and J by 8 bases, with 10 bases between them. This CDR3 region has 11 residues. Germline lookup yields CDR1 GTSNPN and CDR2 SVGIG (reference sequence). CDR3: CAWRWTEEAFF. CDR3 bases: TGTGCCTGGAGATGGACAGAGGAAGCTTTCTTT.

The rearrangement uses TRBV4-2 and TRBJ1-2; TRBD1 matches 11 bases. In germline, CDR1 is LGHNA, CDR2 YNFKEQ. This CDR3 spans 14 amino acids. The ends lost 4 bases at V and 6 bases at J; junction bases unmatched: 4. The CDR3 DNA is TGTGCCAGCAGCCCCCGGGACAGGGGGGATGGCTACACCTTC. Translating gives CASSPRDRGDGYTF.

This clone turned up a few times. J is TRBJ1-4 and V is TRBV5-1; maybe TRBD1 (6 bases). Germline CDR1 reads SGHRS; CDR2 reads YFSETQ. The CDR3 has 15 residues. Trimming took 2 bases from V and 8 from J, leaving 16 bases between them. CDR3 in DNA: TGCGCCAGCAGCTTCACAGGGACGGAAGGAGAAAAACTGTTTTTT. Translating it yields CASSFTGTEGEKLFF.

The rearrangement joins TRBV27 to TRBJ2-6; D remains unclear. Germline V lookup: CDR1 MNHEY, CDR2 SMNVEV (reference sequence). V gave up 2 bases and J gave up 0 bases, with 8 bases separating them. CDR3 size: 16 residues. For the CDR3, the DNA is TGTGCCAGCAGTTTAAATTCCAACTCTGGGGCCAACGTCCTGACTTTC. Its translation: CASSLNSNSGANVLTF.

The chain links TRBV2 to TRBJ1-2; 7 bases are shared with TRBD1. CDR1 is SNHLY and CDR2 is FYNNEI in the germline V gene. The trim removed 4 bases at V and 5 bases at J, leaving 10 bases unmatched. The CDR3 length is 15 residues. The CDR3 DNA sequence: TGTGCCAGCAGTGCGAAGGAGGGGGCTTTTTATGGCTACACCTTC. It yields the protein CASSAKEGAFYGYTF.

This rearrangement joins TRBV5-1 to TRBJ2-2; 7 bases are a match to TRBD1. Germline V gene sequence: CDR1 SGHRS, CDR2 YFSETQ. The trim removed 1 base at V and 3 bases at J, leaving 0 bases unmatched. The CDR3 has 14 residues. The CDR3 reads CASSLTGDTGELFF. CDR3 nucleotides: TGCGCCAGCAGCTTGACAGGGGACACCGGGGAGCTGTTTTTT. The variable domain in full, completed from reference TRBV5-1 and TRBJ2-2, reads KAGVTQTPRYLIKTRGQQVTLSCSPISGHRSVSWYQQTPGQGLQFLFEYFSETQRNKGNFPGRFSGRQFSNSRSEMNVSTLELGDSALYLCASSLTGDTGELFFGEGSRLTVL.

In the case of this clone: Compared with germline, one end of the junction differs, possibly owing to a read error. The chain joins TRBV2 to TRBJ1-1; D gene ambiguous. The germline CDR1 and CDR2 sequences are SNHLY and FYNNEI. The CDR3 loop spans 11 amino acids. CDR3 sequence (DNA): TGCAAGCAGAATACAGCATACGAAGCTTTCTTT. It codes for CKQNTAYEAFF.

The rearrangement links TRBV27 to TRBJ1-5, with D possibly matching TRBD1 (5 bases). The CDR3 runs 15 residues. CDR1 MNHEY and CDR2 SMNVEV come from the germline V gene (reference sequence). Trimming took 6 bases from V and 3 from J, leaving 15 bases between them. The CDR3 DNA is TGTGCCAGCAGACCATTAACAGGCACCAATCAGCCCCAGCATTTT. Its protein product is CASRPLTGTNQPQHF.

This sequence joins TRBV5-1 and TRBJ2-2; 7 nucleotides match TRBD2. The CDR3 runs 14 residues. CDR1 and CDR2 (germline): SGHRS, YFSETQ. Losses at the gene ends were 0 bases for V and 9 bases for J; bases not matched to a gene: 5. CDR3 sequence reads: CASSLGAGDRELFF. The CDR3 DNA reads TGCGCCAGCAGCTTGGGCGCGGGAGATCGGGAGCTGTTTTTT. The entire variable domain, with the rest obtained from reference TRBV5-1 and TRBJ2-2, is as follows: KAGVTQTPRYLIKTRGQQVTLSCSPISGHRSVSWYQQTPGQGLQFLFEYFSETQRNKGNFPGRFSGRQFSNSRSEMNVSTLELGDSALYLCASSLGAGDRELFFGEGSRLTVL.

This sequence joins TRBV5-1 and TRBJ1-1; TRBD1 is a possible D gene (6 bases). V was pared by 0 bases and J by 5 bases, with 14 bases between. The CDR3 is made up of 15 amino acids. Germline V gene lookup returns CDR1 SGHRS and CDR2 YFSETQ. As DNA, the CDR3 is TGCGCCAGCAGCTTGGCCACAGGGTTGGAGACTGAAGCTTTCTTT. Amino acids: CASSLATGLETEAFF. Drawing the rest from reference TRBV5-1 and TRBJ1-1, the complete variable domain is KAGVTQTPRYLIKTRGQQVTLSCSPISGHRSVSWYQQTPGQGLQFLFEYFSETQRNKGNFPGRFSGRQFSNSRSEMNVSTLELGDSALYLCASSLATGLETEAFFGQGTRLTVV.

J is TRBJ2-1 and V is TRBV5-1; D is perhaps TRBD2 (6 bases). V was pared by 7 bases and J by 4 bases, with 18 bases between. This CDR3 has 15 residues. The germline gives CDR1 SGHRS, CDR2 YFSETQ. The CDR3 here is CASAPRDATYNEQFF. The CDR3 nucleotides read TGCGCCAGCGCGCCGCGGGACGCTACTTACAATGAGCAGTTCTTC.

The chain links TRBV5-1 to TRBJ2-3, with 7 bases fitting TRBD1. V was clipped by 7 bases and J by 3 bases; unmatched bases: 11. CDR1 and CDR2 from the germline V gene are SGHRS and YFSETQ. The CDR3 sequence is 15 residues long. The CDR3 here is CASYTGEGGTDTQYF. DNA of the CDR3: TGCGCCAGCTATACAGGGGAAGGCGGGACAGATACGCAGTATTTT.

This rearrangement joins TRBV28 to TRBJ2-1, with a tentative D call TRBD2 (5 bases). V was trimmed by 2 bases and J by 7 bases, leaving 9 bases between them. CDR3 size: 13 residues. From germline, CDR1 is MDHEN and CDR2 SYDVKM. Written as DNA, the CDR3 is TGTGCCAGCAGTTTACGAGGGCCGAATGAGCAGTTCTTC. Protein: CASSLRGPNEQFF.

The CDR3 here is CASSPSGSGPGELFF. The CDR3 nucleotides are TGTGCCAGCAGCCCTAGCGGGAGCGGTCCCGGGGAGCTGTTTTTT. V is TRBV6-6 and J is TRBJ2-2; 10 nucleotides agree with TRBD2. The CDR3 totals 15 residues. The V segment lost 6 bases and the J segment 6 bases; nucleotides outside the gene matches: 7. Germline V lookup: CDR1 MNHNY, CDR2 SVGAGI (reference sequence).

The V call is TRBV6-1, the J call TRBJ1-1; TRBD1 agrees at 8 bases. J gave up 10 bases and V 5 bases, and 9 bases lay outside the gene matches. CDR3 size: 13 residues. In germline, CDR1 is MNHNS, CDR2 SASEGT. The chain's CDR3 is CASSSAGGDVAFF. The CDR3 DNA reads as TGTGCCAGCAGTTCCGCAGGGGGCGACGTAGCTTTCTTT.

The chain recombines TRBV12-5 with TRBJ2-3; TRBD1 matches at 7 bases. This CDR3 has 14 residues. The V gene's germline CDR1 is LGHNT and CDR2 FRNRAP. J gave up 1 base and V 7 bases, and 5 bases lay outside the gene matches. The CDR3 loop is CASVRDSRTDTQYF. CDR3 DNA: TGTGCTAGTGTCCGGGACAGCCGCACAGATACGCAGTATTTT.

The V and J genes are TRBV19 and TRBJ1-1; 9 bases are shared with TRBD1. V shed 6 bases and J 9 bases; nucleotides not matched to a gene: 8. The CDR3 loop spans 13 amino acids. Germline loops: CDR1 LNHDA, CDR2 SQIVND (reference sequence). The CDR3 region is CASRPTGGVKAFF. CDR3 DNA sequence: TGTGCCAGTAGGCCCACAGGGGGCGTGAAAGCTTTCTTT.